These T cell receptor beta chains were read from a single sample in a study of cytomegalovirus exposure and HLA in healthy donors. The data were produced by immunoSEQ multiplex PCR, yet TCRdb's version contains in-frame clones alone and is incomplete. The sample lists some 120,000 clones, around 77% seen once, with roughly 3.7% in the top ten. The sequenced material came from PBMCs. All receptors derive from a human donor in good health. CDR3s include the opening cysteine and the closing phenylalanine or tryptophan. Fields, in order: D gene, V gene, clone size, J gene, CDR3 DNA, CDR3 protein. D genes are given only for firm matches. Rows give clone size only sometimes, using once, few, many, or a class for an expanded clone.

.	TRBV27	.	TRBJ2-7	TGTGCCAGCAGTCAGGACAGAGGACCCTACGAGCAGTACTTC	CASSQDRGPYEQYF
.	TRBV5-4	few	TRBJ2-6	TGTGCCAGCAGCCCGCGGGACAGCTCTGGGGCCAACGTCCTGACTTTC	CASSPRDSSGANVLTF
.	TRBV5-4	.	TRBJ2-7	.	CASSFAGGAEQCF
.	TRBV5-6	.	TRBJ1-1	TGTGCCAGCAGCGGGCCGGGGGGCGGGTACACTGAAGCTTTCTTT	CASSGPGGGYTEAFF
.	TRBV7-3	.	TRBJ2-5	TGCGCCAGCAGCTTACTTGGGAGTGGAAGAGAGACCCAGTACTTC	CASSLLGSGRETQYF
.	TRBV18	.	TRBJ1-4	TGTGCCAGCTCACCACTAACAGGGAGTGGGACGGAAAAACTGTTTTTT	CASSPLTGSGTEKLFF
TRBD1	TRBV5-4	.	TRBJ2-1	TGTGCTTCCGCTATGGACAGGGGAAACAATGAGCAGTTCTTC	CASAMDRGNNEQFF
.	TRBV11-2	.	TRBJ2-1	TGTGCCAGCAGCTTAGATATTAGTGGAGGAGCCAGGGAGCAGTTCTTC	CASSLDISGGAREQFF
TRBD1	TRBV6-1	few	TRBJ2-2	TGTGCCAGCAGGACAGGGGGCCCCGGGGAGCTGTTTTTT	CASRTGGPGELFF
TRBD1	TRBV4-1	.	TRBJ1-5	TGCGCCAGCAGCCAAGGTCAGGGGGCGAATCAGCCCCAGCATTTT	CASSQGQGANQPQHF
TRBD2	TRBV19	.	TRBJ2-1	TGTGCCAGTCTAGCGGGAGGGGGCAATGAGCAGTTCTTC	CASLAGGGNEQFF
TRBD2	TRBV9	.	TRBJ2-7	TGTGCCAGCAGCCCCGAAGCGGGACTAGCGGGAGTGGGTGAGCAGTACTTC	CASSPEAGLAGVGEQYF
.	TRBV5-4	few	TRBJ1-1	TGTGCCAGCAGCTGGCAGGGTGGCACTGAAGCTTTCTTT	CASSWQGGTEAFF
.	TRBV2	few	TRBJ1-2	TGTGCCAGCAGTCCGCAAACAATTTCTTATTCCTATGGCTACACCTTC	CASSPQTISYSYGYTF
TRBD1	TRBV16	.	TRBJ2-7	TGTGCCAGCAGCTTCAGACAGGGCTCAGGGGAGCAGTACTTC	CASSFRQGSGEQYF
.	TRBV9	.	TRBJ2-3	TGTGCCAGCAGCGTAGCAGAAGATACGCAGTATTTT	CASSVAEDTQYF
TRBD1	TRBV5-1	.	TRBJ2-7	TGCGCCAGCAGCTTGGCCCAGGGGGCTCGCGACGAGCAGTACTTC	CASSLAQGARDEQYF
TRBD2	TRBV7-9	few	TRBJ2-2	TGTGCCAGCAGCTTCCAGCGGGGCGGGGAGCTGTTTTTT	CASSFQRGGELFF
TRBD1	TRBV28	.	TRBJ2-7	TGTGCCAGCAGTTACAAGACAGGGCGCGAGCAGTACTTC	CASSYKTGREQYF
.	TRBV28	.	TRBJ1-2	TGTGCCAGCACATCACCCGGGGACTATGGCTACACCTTC	CASTSPGDYGYTF
TRBD1	TRBV19	.	TRBJ1-5	TGTGCCAGTAGCGAACAGGGGGTGCGTCAGCCCCAGCATTTT	CASSEQGVRQPQHF
TRBD2	TRBV30	.	TRBJ2-2	TGTGCAACCTCGTCGGGAGGGTGGGACACCGGGGAGCTGTTTTTT	CATSSGGWDTGELFF
TRBD2	TRBV7-9	.	TRBJ2-3	TGTGCCAGCAGCTTACTAGCGGCCTCCGTTAGTCAAGGCGATACGCAGTATTTT	CASSLLAASVSQGDTQYF
.	TRBV5-1	.	TRBJ2-3	TGCGCCAGCAGTGTGGGGGGGGCCACAGATACGCAGTATTTT	CASSVGGATDTQYF
TRBD1	TRBV5-6	.	TRBJ2-5	TGTGCCAGCAGCTTAGACAGGGGAGAGACCCAGTACTTC	CASSLDRGETQYF
TRBD2	TRBV14	.	TRBJ2-1	TGTGCCAGCAGCCCCCTTCTTAGCGGGAGGGGGGTTGAGCAGTTCTTC	CASSPLLSGRGVEQFF
.	TRBV9	once	TRBJ2-6	TGTGCCAGCAGCGTCGGGGGGCCTGGGGCCAACGTCCTGACTTTC	CASSVGGPGANVLTF
TRBD2	TRBV29-1	.	TRBJ2-3	TGCAGCGTTGAAAAGCTAGCGGTTGAGAAAGCAGATACGCAGTATTTT	CSVEKLAVEKADTQYF
.	TRBV18	.	TRBJ2-4	TGTGCCAGCTCACCACCCGGACTAGCCAAAAACATTCAGTACTTC	CASSPPGLAKNIQYF
.	TRBV25-1	few	TRBJ2-4	TGTGCCAGCAGTGAGGGGCTCAGAGGTCAAAACATTCAGTACTTC	CASSEGLRGQNIQYF
TRBD1	TRBV2	.	TRBJ1-4	TGTGCCAGCAGTGAAAGGACAGGGGTTGAAAAACTGTTTTTT	CASSERTGVEKLFF
.	TRBV19	.	TRBJ2-3	TGTGCCAGTAGTATAGAGAGTAGCGCCAGCACAGATACGCAGTATTTT	CASSIESSASTDTQYF
.	TRBV30	few	TRBJ1-1	TGTGCCTGGAGTTCAGGGTATCTTATGAACACTGAAGCTTTCTTT	CAWSSGYLMNTEAFF
.	TRBV27	.	TRBJ2-1	TGTGCCACCCGCTATGGACCGGGGGAGCAGTTCTTC	CATRYGPGEQFF
TRBD2	TRBV4-1	.	TRBJ2-5	TGCGCCAGCAGCCAAGGACTAGCGGGGCTCGGGACCCAGTACTTC	CASSQGLAGLGTQYF
TRBD2	TRBV11-3	.	TRBJ2-1	TGTGCCAGCTCTTCCAGACTAGCGTCCTACAATGAGCAGTTCTTC	CASSSRLASYNEQFF
TRBD1	TRBV5-1	.	TRBJ1-2	TGCGCCAGCAGCCCAGGGACAGGGTTCTATGGCTACACCTTC	CASSPGTGFYGYTF
TRBD1	TRBV19	.	TRBJ1-4	TGTGCCAGTAGTCCTCGCCGGACAGGGGGAAATGAAAAACTGTTTTTT	CASSPRRTGGNEKLFF
.	TRBV2	.	TRBJ1-3	TGTGCCAGCAGTGATAGACTAAGAAGAAACACCATATATTTT	CASSDRLRRNTIYF
TRBD2	TRBV15	.	TRBJ2-5	TGTGCCACCAGCAGAGATCGACTAGCGGGACTTCAAGAGACCCAGTACTTC	CATSRDRLAGLQETQYF
TRBD1	TRBV29-1	.	TRBJ1-4	TGCAGCGCGGGACAGGGGGGTTATGAAAAACTGTTTTTT	CSAGQGGYEKLFF
TRBD2	TRBV2	.	TRBJ2-2	TGTGCCAGCACCCCCGGACTAGCGAAGACCGGGGAGCTGTTTTTT	CASTPGLAKTGELFF